The 20 T cell receptor beta chains below all came from one sample that was sequenced in a study of regulatory T cells in long-lasting Graves disease. Regarding time point: persistent/refractory GD, antithyroid drugs over 5 years with positive TRAb. RNA extracted from PBMCs served as the sequencing template. With iRepertoire HTBI primers and Arm-PCR of CDR3 regions, TCR beta libraries were built. One entry per CDR3 protein, called by TCRdb with MiXCR from the multiplex PCR reads. The repertoire holds under 500,000 distinct CDR3 sequences, with around 21% as singletons. The sample was peripheral blood mononuclear cells (PBMCs), taken when the disease was refractory, from a patient treated with antithyroid drugs. Receptor source: a female donor with Graves disease.

In this sample, this clonotype turned up many times. The rearrangement links TRBV20-1 to TRBJ2-5; possible D gene TRBD1, 6 bases. V was shortened by 0 bases and J by 4 bases, with 12 bases between the two germline ends. The CDR3 consists of 14 residues. The germline V gene has CDR1 DFQATT and CDR2 SNEGSKA (reference sequence). CDR3 amino acids: CSARDYRVVETQYF. CDR3 bases: TGCAGTGCTAGAGACTACAGGGTAGTAGAGACCCAGTACTTC.

J is TRBJ1-2 and V is TRBV12-3 or TRBV12-4; 7 nucleotides line up with TRBD1. J gave up 6 bases and V 5 bases, and 6 bases lay outside the gene matches. CDR3 length equals 13 residues. In nucleotides, the CDR3 is TGTGCCAGCAGTCTGTCGACAGGGCATGGCTACACCTTC. The encoded protein is CASSLSTGHGYTF.

This clonotype was detected many times. The chain employs TRBV11-3 and TRBJ2-7; D remains unclear. V was shortened by 1 base and J by 3 bases, with 7 bases between the two germline ends. Germline assignment: CDR1 SGHNT and CDR2 YENEEA. CDR3 length: 13 residues. The CDR3 is CASSLAFNYEQYF. CDR3 nucleotides: TGTGCCAGCAGCTTAGCGTTTAACTACGAGCAGTACTTC.

This clonotype showed up just a few times. The CDR3 is CASSSRIMTSGTYEQYF. The CDR3 DNA is TGTGCCAGCAGCTCCAGGATTATGACTAGCGGCACCTACGAGCAGTACTTC. V gene TRBV5-5 combines with J gene TRBJ2-7, with 9 bases fitting TRBD2. The CDR3 contains 17 residues. V gave up 3 bases and J gave up 2 bases; unmatched junction bases: 12. The V gene's germline CDR1 is SGHKS and CDR2 YYEKEE (reference sequence). The variable domain in full, completed from reference TRBV5-5 and TRBJ2-7, reads DAGVTQSPTHLIKTRGQQVTLRCSPISGHKSVSWYQQVLGQGPQFIFQYYEKEERGRGNFPDRFSARQFPNYSSELNVNALLLGDSALYLCASSSRIMTSGTYEQYFGPGTRLTVT.

This clonotype was observed many times. The V gene is TRBV15, the J gene TRBJ2-7; 11 bases fit TRBD2. Germline V gives CDR1 LNHNV, CDR2 YYDKDF (reference sequence). The CDR3 runs to 15 residues. V lost 5 bases and J lost 7; bases outside the gene matches: 10. Here the CDR3 reads CATSGGLADPHEQYF. DNA for the CDR3: TGTGCCACCAGCGGGGGACTAGCGGACCCTCATGAGCAGTACTTC.

The genes are TRBV12-3 or TRBV12-4 and TRBJ2-2, with D tentatively TRBD2 (5 bases). V shed 7 bases and J shed 1 base, with 10 bases lying between them. CDR3 length equals 14 residues. CDR3 sequence (DNA): TGTGCCAGCACCGAGACTATGAACACCGGGGAGCTGTTTTTT. Its translation: CASTETMNTGELFF.

The rearrangement joins TRBV7-2 to TRBJ2-7; D is possibly TRBD2 (5 bases). Germline CDR1 reads SGHTA; CDR2 reads FQGNSA. V lost 1 base, J lost 6 bases, and 10 bases lay in between. The CDR3 has 13 amino acids. The CDR3 DNA reads TGTGCCAGCAGCTTAGTACTAGGGAGCGAGCAGTACTTC. Translating it yields CASSLVLGSEQYF.

This clonotype was counted once. A far larger clone differs by one base, so this is likely a read error. In nucleotides, the CDR3 is TGTGCCAGCAGGTCCCGGCACGGGAATTCACCCCTCCACTTT. Its protein is CASRSRHGNSPLHF. The V call is TRBV6-4, the J call TRBJ1-6, with no clear D. The CDR3 contains 14 residues. Germline V gene lookup returns CDR1 MRHNA and CDR2 SNTAGT. V lost 6 bases and J 7 bases, leaving 13 bases between the germline ends.

This chain uses TRBV7-9 with TRBJ1-3, with D unresolved. The CDR3 covers 13 residues. The V end was cut by 6 bases, the J end by 2 bases, with 8 bases between. The germline CDR1 and CDR2 sequences are SEHNR and FQNEAQ (reference sequence). This CDR3 reads CASRLGTGNTIYF. Written as DNA, the CDR3 is TGTGCCAGCAGACTAGGGACTGGAAACACCATATATTTT.

This clonotype was recorded many times. This chain connects TRBV6-1 to TRBJ1-2; 7 positions agree with TRBD1. The CDR3 runs to 14 residues. The trim removed 8 bases at V and 4 bases at J, leaving 10 bases unmatched. In germline, CDR1 is MNHNS, CDR2 SASEGT. This CDR3 is CASGSGTAGYGYTF. The CDR3 nucleotides read TGTGCCAGCGGATCTGGGACAGCAGGCTATGGCTACACCTTC.

This clonotype has just a few counts. J is TRBJ2-1 and V is TRBV5-6; D possibly corresponds to TRBD2 (6 bases). V lost 4 bases and J lost 8, with 22 bases in between. The length of the CDR3 is 16 residues. Per germline, CDR1 SGHDT and CDR2 YYEEEE. As DNA, the CDR3 is TGTGCCAGCAGCCCGGAGACTAGTTGGGTCTCCCATGAGCAGTTCTTC. Protein: CASSPETSWVSHEQFF.

This clonotype came up many times. The chain employs TRBV28 and TRBJ2-2; D remains unclear. CDR1 is MDHEN, CDR2 SYDVKM, per germline. The CDR3 is made up of 14 amino acids. Trimming shortened V by 3 bases and J by 3 bases, and 8 bases separated the two germline ends. The CDR3 DNA follows: TGTGCCAGCAGTTTCAGCACTTACACCGGGGAGCTGTTTTTT. Its translation: CASSFSTYTGELFF.

This clonotype occurred a few times. The V and J genes are TRBV20-1 and TRBJ2-7; TRBD2 agrees at 13 bases. The V and J ends lost 3 bases and 2 bases, in that order; junction bases with no gene match: 4. Germline assignment: CDR1 DFQATT and CDR2 SNEGSKA (reference sequence). The CDR3 extends over 15 amino acids. CDR3 in amino acids: CSARGLAGRPYEQYF. The CDR3 DNA is TGCAGTGCTAGGGGACTAGCGGGGCGGCCCTACGAGCAGTACTTC.

This clonotype came up many times. The genes are TRBV7-2 and TRBJ2-2; 15 bases line up with TRBD2. The CDR3 has 18 amino acids. V dropped 4 bases and J dropped 2; count of bases not matched to a gene: 5. Germline V CDR1 and CDR2: SGHTA, FQGNSA. This CDR3 reads CASSWGLAGGKNTGELFF. CDR3 nucleotide sequence: TGTGCCAGCAGCTGGGGACTAGCGGGAGGAAAAAACACCGGGGAGCTGTTTTTT.

This CDR3 reads CASSEGAGYEETQYF. The CDR3 nucleotides read TGTGCCAGCAGCGAGGGGGCGGGGTACGAAGAGACCCAGTACTTC. V usage is TRBV9 and J usage is TRBJ2-5; tentatively, D is TRBD1 (7 bases). Germline CDR1 and CDR2: SGDLS and YYNGEE. The CDR3 contains 15 residues. Trimming shortened V by 3 bases and J by 3 bases, and 15 bases separated the two germline ends.

This clonotype was seen only a few times. The chain joins TRBV7-6 to TRBJ2-2, with 8 positions matching TRBD2. The V gene end was trimmed by 5 bases and the J gene end by 6 bases; junction bases not matched to a gene: 14. This CDR3 region has 17 residues. Germline V CDR1 and CDR2: SGHVS, FNYEAQ. CDR3 protein: CASSPPGGAGEAGELFF. The CDR3 coding sequence is TGTGCCAGCAGCCCCCCGGGAGGAGCGGGAGAGGCCGGGGAGCTGTTTTTT.

This clonotype showed up just a few times. V gene TRBV7-9 combines with J gene TRBJ2-7; D is unresolved. CDR3 length equals 16 residues. The ends were cut back, 5 bases at V and 0 bases at J, with 17 bases in the middle. The germline V gene encodes CDR1 SEHNR and CDR2 FQNEAQ (reference sequence). The CDR3 loop reads CASSPPAWANSYEQYF. In nucleotides, the CDR3 is TGTGCCAGCAGCCCTCCGGCCTGGGCTAACTCCTACGAGCAGTACTTC.

The chain recombines TRBV10-3 with TRBJ2-5; D ambiguous. The CDR3 has 13 amino acids. Germline CDR1 reads ENHRY; CDR2 reads SYGVKD. The ends were cut back, 4 bases at V and 5 bases at J, with 11 bases in the middle. CDR3 in amino acids: CAISVLGLETQYF. DNA for the CDR3: TGTGCCATCAGTGTATTAGGGCTGGAGACCCAGTACTTC.

This clonotype appeared many times. The chain couples TRBV5-5 to TRBJ2-7, with D possibly TRBD2 on 6 matching bases. This CDR3 region has 13 residues. V was pared by 1 base and J by 3 bases, with 8 bases between. CDR1 and CDR2 from the germline V gene are SGHKS and YYEKEE (reference sequence). CDR3 residues: CASSLWRDYEQYF. For the CDR3, the DNA is TGTGCCAGCAGCTTGTGGAGGGACTACGAGCAGTACTTC. Drawing the rest from reference TRBV5-5 and TRBJ2-7, the complete variable domain is DAGVTQSPTHLIKTRGQQVTLRCSPISGHKSVSWYQQVLGQGPQFIFQYYEKEERGRGNFPDRFSARQFPNYSSELNVNALLLGDSALYLCASSLWRDYEQYFGPGTRLTVT.

This clonotype was counted at least ten times. The chain uses TRBV20-1 and TRBJ2-5; perhaps TRBD2 as D (5 bases). Germline CDR1 reads DFQATT; CDR2 reads SNEGSKA (reference sequence). Trimming removed 2 bases at V and 5 bases at J, with 6 bases between. The CDR3 consists of 11 residues. The CDR3 region is CSARSGETQYF. The CDR3 DNA sequence: TGCAGTGCTAGATCGGGGGAGACCCAGTACTTC.